The clone carrying this T cell receptor (beta chain) was seen more than once but under ten times. Its specificity is not known. This entry belongs to a study of blood T cells in healthy people across ages. For the second PCR, which ran for about 6 to 11 cycles, a sample-barcoded 5' primer and a J-beta primer mix were used. Each cDNA molecule was tagged by a template-switch adaptor with 12 random nucleotides. TCRdb ran MiXCR on the 5' RACE reads and lists one entry per CDR3 protein. The repertoire includes approximately 810,000 distinct CDR3 sequences, around 36% of them detected once, and 10% to 15% sits in the top ten. General study findings and limits: Per million T cells, TCR beta diversity dropped roughly linearly as age increased. PBMCs were not sorted, which prevented a conclusive comparison of naive versus antigen-experienced cells.

Unmatched junction bases numbered 11, after V lost 11 bases and J lost 5 bases. In germline, CDR1 is ENHRY, CDR2 SYGVKD. CDR3 length equals 14 residues. Every donor provided approximately 9.2 milliliters of peripheral blood. The chain carries TRBV10-3 and TRBJ2-2; the match to TRBD2 covers 7 bases. Source material: blood. This sequence originates from a man between 18 and 35 years old in good health. The CDR3 here is CAAGERGGTGELFF. The CDR3 coding sequence is TGTGCCGCGGGTGAGCGGGGAGGTACCGGGGAGCTGTTTTTT.